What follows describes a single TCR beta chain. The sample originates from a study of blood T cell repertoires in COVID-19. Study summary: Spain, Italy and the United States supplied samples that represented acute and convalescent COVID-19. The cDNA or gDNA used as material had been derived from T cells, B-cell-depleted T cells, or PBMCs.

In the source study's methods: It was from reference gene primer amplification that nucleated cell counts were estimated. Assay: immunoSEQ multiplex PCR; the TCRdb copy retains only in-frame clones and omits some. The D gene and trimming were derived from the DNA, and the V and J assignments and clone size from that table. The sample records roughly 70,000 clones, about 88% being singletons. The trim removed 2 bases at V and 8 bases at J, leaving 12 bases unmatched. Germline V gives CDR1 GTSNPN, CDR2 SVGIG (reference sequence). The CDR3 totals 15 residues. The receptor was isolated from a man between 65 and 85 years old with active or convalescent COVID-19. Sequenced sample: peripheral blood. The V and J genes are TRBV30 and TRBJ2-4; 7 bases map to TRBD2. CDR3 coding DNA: TGTGCCTGGAGTCCCTCCCTAGCGGAGTCCGACATTCAGTACTTC. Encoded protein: CAWSPSLAESDIQYF.